A single sample is the source of the 8 T cell receptor beta chains below, sequenced in a study of cytomegalovirus exposure and HLA in healthy donors. The PCR used 60 Vbeta and 13 Jbeta primers. The repertoire was sequenced with immunoSEQ multiplex PCR; TCRdb's copy has only in-frame clones and lacks some. Of around 130,000 clones listed, 70% to 75% are singletons. Sequenced input: PBMCs. The receptors here all came from a man between 25 and 39 years old in good health and CMV-seronegative.

This chain uses TRBV6-5 with TRBJ1-5, with TRBD1 matching over 7 bases. The CDR3 has 15 residues. V was clipped by 5 bases and J by 7 bases; unmatched bases: 11. Germline values: CDR1 MNHEY, CDR2 SVGAGI. In DNA, the CDR3 is TGTGCCAGCAGTAAGACGACAGGGCTGGGACAGCCCCAGCATTTT. Residues: CASSKTTGLGQPQHF.

V and J are TRBV2 and TRBJ2-3, with 10 positions matching TRBD2. Germline-derived CDR1 and CDR2 are SNHLY and FYNNEI. The trim removed 8 bases at V and 3 bases at J, leaving 8 bases unmatched. The CDR3 is 15 residues long. For the CDR3, the DNA is TGTGCCAGCCCAACGCCTAGCGGGGGTACAGATACGCAGTATTTT. It yields the protein CASPTPSGGTDTQYF.

V gene TRBV10-1 combines with J gene TRBJ2-7; D remains unclear. The germline gives CDR1 WNHNN, CDR2 SYGVQD (reference sequence). CDR3 length equals 15 residues. V lost 10 bases to trimming and J lost 5 bases, with 24 bases between them. In nucleotides, the CDR3 is TGCGCCAACCCTAAATCTACGAGCAGTACAGACGAGCAGTACTTC. Encoded protein: CANPKSTSSTDEQYF.

J is TRBJ1-4 and V is TRBV30; D remains unclear. Germline V CDR1 and CDR2: GTSNPN, SVGIG (reference sequence). The length of the CDR3 is 12 residues. The V and J ends lost 0 bases and 8 bases respectively, with 7 bases between them. In DNA, the CDR3 is TGTGCCTGGAGTGTACTAACGGAAAAACTGTTTTTT. It yields the protein CAWSVLTEKLFF.

V gene TRBV7-3 combines with J gene TRBJ2-1, with 8 bases matching TRBD1. Germline V gene lookup returns CDR1 SGHTA and CDR2 FQGTGA. The J segment lost 3 bases and the V segment lost 5 bases, leaving 6 bases of the junction unmatched. The CDR3 runs to 15 residues. The CDR3: CASSLGQGFYNEQFF. The CDR3 DNA reads TGTGCCAGCAGCCTAGGACAGGGATTCTACAATGAGCAGTTCTTC.

The CDR3 sequence: CASSGLAGDQETQYF. The CDR3 DNA reads TGTGCCAGCAGTGGACTAGCGGGGGATCAAGAGACCCAGTACTTC. The chain has TRBV2 and TRBJ2-5, with 12 bases lining up with TRBD2. CDR1 and CDR2 (germline): SNHLY, FYNNEI. The CDR3 loop spans 15 amino acids. V was pared by 4 bases and J by 2 bases, with 2 bases of the junction left unmatched.

This chain joins TRBV6-5 and TRBJ2-3; a weak D match, TRBD1 (7 bases). Trimming stripped 0 bases from V and 1 base from J, with 11 bases between. The CDR3 runs to 16 residues. Germline assignment: CDR1 MNHEY and CDR2 SVGAGI. The CDR3 here is CASSYSEGAGTDTQYF. For the CDR3, the DNA is TGTGCCAGCAGTTACTCGGAGGGGGCCGGCACAGATACGCAGTATTTT.

This clone showed up just a few times. The genes are TRBV7-3 and TRBJ2-1, with 8 bases matching TRBD1. J was trimmed by 5 bases and V by 5 bases; bases with no gene match: 8. CDR1 is SGHTA and CDR2 is FQGTGA in the germline V gene. The CDR3 has 15 amino acids. CDR3 region: CASSASGTGNNEQFF. In DNA form, the CDR3 reads TGTGCCAGCAGCGCCTCCGGGACAGGCAACAATGAGCAGTTCTTC.